This TCR beta chain originates from a study of blood T cell repertoires in COVID-19. Overall study: Acute and convalescent COVID-19 specimens originated in the United States, Italy and Spain.

As regards this clone: The same CDR3 also results from other DNA sequences found in this sample.

In the original workflow: Reference gene primer amplification yielded estimated nucleated cell counts. Assay: immunoSEQ multiplex PCR; the TCRdb copy retains only in-frame clones and omits some. For V, J and clone size, that table is used; D and trimming come from the DNA. The sample carries approximately 500,000 clones, 70% to 90% recorded once. The germline gives CDR1 SGHRS, CDR2 YFSETQ. The length of the CDR3 is 14 residues. The V gene end was trimmed by 4 bases and the J gene end by 6 bases; junction bases not matched to a gene: 3. Sequencing was performed on peripheral blood. The V and J genes are TRBV5-1 and TRBJ1-4; 10 bases line up with TRBD1. The sequence was obtained from a woman in her fifties or sixties with COVID-19, enrolled during active disease. In DNA, the CDR3 is TGCGCCAGCAGCCCCGGGACAGGGGATGAAAAACTGTTTTTT. Translating it yields CASSPGTGDEKLFF.